The 22 T cell receptor beta chains below were found in one sample sequenced in a study of shared T cell receptors in the human thymus. Libraries were prepared by immunoSEQ multiplex PCR; TCRdb keeps only in-frame clonotypes and omits some of them. The repertoire consists of approximately 760,000 clones, with 80% to 90% occurring once and the leading ten covering roughly 0.01%. This sample also appeared in a second study, on human thymus T cells.

The sample comprised thymocytes. These receptors originate from a girl less than two years old with a congenital heart defect.

The CDR3 sequence: CASSELGLVNTEAFF. In nucleotides, the CDR3 is TGTGCCAGCAGTGAATTGGGGCTGGTGAACACTGAAGCTTTCTTT. The chain carries TRBV25-1 and TRBJ1-1; the D gene is possibly TRBD1 (5 bases). This CDR3 has 15 amino acids. Trimming left V 1 base short and J 0 bases short, with 9 bases between. CDR1 is MGHDK and CDR2 is SYGVNS in the germline V gene.

The rearrangement links TRBV4-2 to TRBJ2-2, with D perhaps TRBD1 (5 bases). V dropped 4 bases and J dropped 5 bases, with 20 bases sitting between them. The germline V gene has CDR1 LGHNA and CDR2 YNFKEQ. The CDR3 spans 17 residues. The CDR3 here is CASSRKDVGVRTGELFF. The CDR3 nucleotides are TGTGCCAGCAGCCGCAAGGACGTAGGGGTGAGAACCGGGGAGCTGTTTTTT.

The genes are TRBV18 and TRBJ2-2, with D perhaps matching TRBD2 (6 bases). Germline V gene data show CDR1 as KGHSH and CDR2 as LQKENI. This CDR3 has 17 amino acids. V lost 6 bases to trimming and J lost 2 bases, with 19 bases between them. The CDR3 nucleotides read TGTGCCAGCTCGTGCGGGACTGCCACTACAAACACCGGGGAGCTGTTTTTT. It is translated as CASSCGTATTNTGELFF.

This clone was found once. The chain is built from TRBV7-2 and TRBJ2-5, with 7 bases aligning to TRBD1. The CDR3 runs 18 residues. Germline V CDR1 and CDR2: SGHTA, FQGNSA. The V segment lost 2 bases and the J segment 4 bases; nucleotides outside the gene matches: 16. The CDR3 is CASSLIDSTGYTGETQYF. The CDR3 DNA sequence: TGTGCCAGCAGCTTAATTGATTCGACAGGGTATACTGGAGAGACCCAGTACTTC.

A word on this clone: The sample holds other DNA sequences that translate to the same CDR3. The chain links TRBV7-2 to TRBJ1-1; D might be TRBD1 (5 bases). The V gene lost 2 bases and the J gene lost 10 bases, with 23 bases spanning the gap. The CDR3 loop spans 16 amino acids. Germline assignment: CDR1 SGHTA and CDR2 FQGNSA. This chain's CDR3 is CASSLKSGDLGRGAFF. In DNA form, the CDR3 reads TGTGCCAGCAGCTTAAAGAGCGGGGATCTAGGGAGGGGAGCTTTCTTT. The full variable domain, its missing parts supplied by reference TRBV7-2 and TRBJ1-1, is GAGVSQSPSNKVTEKGKDVELRCDPISGHTALYWYRQSLGQGLEFLIYFQGNSAPDKSGLPSDRFSAERTGGSVSTLTIQRTQQEDSAVYLCASSLKSGDLGRGAFFGQGTRLTVV.

The chain has TRBV10-2 and TRBJ1-2, with 8 positions matching TRBD1. Looked up from germline, CDR1 is WSHSY and CDR2 is SAAADI. CDR3 length: 22 amino acids. The V and J ends lost 4 bases and 1 base, in that order; junction bases with no gene match: 26. The CDR3 reads CASSARKRLDLKDREHNYGYTF. CDR3 coding DNA: TGCGCCAGCAGTGCCCGTAAGAGACTCGACCTCAAGGACAGGGAACATAACTATGGCTACACCTTC.

CDR3: CASSSIQETQYF. The DNA of the CDR3 is TGTGCCAGCAGCTCCATCCAAGAGACCCAGTACTTC. The rearrangement joins TRBV7-9 to TRBJ2-5; unclear D gene. Trimming took off 4 bases at V and 1 base at J, with 4 bases between the two ends. There are 12 residues in the CDR3. Germline V CDR1 and CDR2: SEHNR, FQNEAQ (reference sequence).

The chain links TRBV28 to TRBJ2-7, with 7 bases that match TRBD1. Germline trimming cut 3 bases from V and 2 bases from J; bases unmatched to any gene: 10. CDR1 is MDHEN, CDR2 SYDVKM, per germline. The CDR3 extends over 16 amino acids. The CDR3 sequence: CASSFVKGGQTYEQYF. CDR3 coding DNA: TGTGCCAGCAGTTTTGTAAAAGGGGGACAGACCTACGAGCAGTACTTC.

This chain joins TRBV5-4 and TRBJ1-1; D possibly corresponds to TRBD1 (6 bases). The CDR3 consists of 15 residues. V dropped 4 bases and J dropped 1 base, with 14 bases sitting between them. Germline V lookup: CDR1 SGHNT, CDR2 YYREEE (reference sequence). The CDR3 loop is CASSPPRQANTEAFF. The CDR3 DNA sequence: TGTGCCAGCAGCCCACCACGACAGGCGAACACTGAAGCTTTCTTT.

This clone appeared once. The rearrangement joins TRBV27 to TRBJ1-2; D is unresolved. This CDR3 region has 14 residues. V shed 3 bases and J shed 6 bases, with 14 bases lying between them. Germline loops: CDR1 MNHEY, CDR2 SMNVEV (reference sequence). This CDR3 is CASSLRRGVDGYTF. The DNA of the CDR3 is TGTGCCAGCAGTTTGCGTCGAGGTGTCGATGGCTACACCTTC.

The rearrangement uses TRBV14 and TRBJ2-7; 9 bases agree with TRBD1. Losses at the gene ends were 3 bases for V and 5 bases for J; bases not matched to a gene: 14. Germline CDR1 SGHDN, CDR2 FVKESK. CDR3 length: 17 residues. The CDR3 DNA sequence: TGTGCCAGCAGCCAGGGCCGGGACAGGGTAAAATCCCACGAGCAGTACTTC. Its protein product is CASSQGRDRVKSHEQYF.

The rearrangement joins TRBV7-6 to TRBJ2-5; 7 bases are a match to TRBD2. CDR3 length: 13 amino acids. Trimming removed 4 bases from V and 5 bases from J; junction bases left unmatched: 4. Looked up from germline, CDR1 is SGHVS and CDR2 is FNYEAQ. The CDR3 here is CASSYLAEETQYF. For the CDR3, the DNA is TGTGCCAGCAGCTATCTAGCGGAGGAGACCCAGTACTTC.

This chain connects TRBV5-6 to TRBJ1-2, with D perhaps matching TRBD1 (5 bases). Trimming took off 3 bases at V and 8 bases at J, with 20 bases between the two ends. There are 15 residues in the CDR3. Looked up from germline, CDR1 is SGHDT and CDR2 is YYEEEE. In DNA, the CDR3 is TGTGCCAGCAGCTCTCCTCGGGGGGGTTATCACGGCTACACCTTC. Its protein is CASSSPRGGYHGYTF. Full variable domain (rest looked up from reference TRBV5-6 and TRBJ1-2): DAGVTQSPTHLIKTRGQQVTLRCSPKSGHDTVSWYQQALGQGPQFIFQYYEEEERQRGNFPDRFSGHQFPNYSSELNVNALLLGDSALYLCASSSPRGGYHGYTFGSGTRLTVV.

The rearrangement uses TRBV6-5 and TRBJ2-1; D is possibly TRBD2 (6 bases). Germline V CDR1 and CDR2: MNHEY, SVGAGI. CDR3 size: 16 residues. V was clipped by 0 bases and J by 8 bases, with 17 bases between them. The CDR3 loop is CASSYSGGAMDDEQFF. DNA of the CDR3: TGTGCCAGCAGTTACTCCGGAGGGGCGATGGACGATGAGCAGTTCTTC.

The gene calls are TRBV6-6 and TRBJ1-3; tentatively, D is TRBD1 (6 bases). Germline CDR1 is MNHNY and CDR2 is SVGAGI (reference sequence). This CDR3 has 14 residues. Trimming pared 7 bases from V and 0 bases from J, leaving 10 bases between. The CDR3 reads CASNGTHSGNTIYF. DNA of the CDR3: TGTGCCAGCAACGGGACACACTCTGGAAACACCATATATTTT.

This chain uses TRBV9 with TRBJ2-5, with D hard to call. CDR1 SGDLS and CDR2 YYNGEE come from the germline V gene. The CDR3 length is 13 residues. V lost 2 bases and J 3 bases, leaving 8 bases between the germline ends. DNA of the CDR3: TGTGCCAGCAGCGTGGGCAGAAAAGAGACCCAGTACTTC. Encoded protein: CASSVGRKETQYF.

The chain has TRBV18 and TRBJ1-1; 7 bases align to TRBD1. Germline V gene data show CDR1 as KGHSH and CDR2 as LQKENI. The CDR3 has 15 amino acids. Trimming removed 3 bases from V and 4 bases from J; junction bases left unmatched: 8. The CDR3 region is CASSPDWTGSTEAFF. The CDR3 DNA follows: TGTGCCAGCTCACCGGACTGGACAGGAAGCACTGAAGCTTTCTTT.

The rearrangement joins TRBV6-1 to TRBJ1-6, with D maybe TRBD1 (5 bases). CDR1 MNHNS and CDR2 SASEGT come from the germline V gene. With 8 bases removed from V and 7 bases from J, the gap between germline ends came to 18 bases. The CDR3 totals 15 residues. The CDR3 protein is CASGAWQGRNSPLHF. As DNA, the CDR3 is TGTGCCAGCGGTGCGTGGCAGGGCAGAAATTCACCCCTCCACTTT.

CDR3 amino acids: CASSPSGGGNNEQFF. In nucleotides, the CDR3 is TGTGCCAGCAGTCCGTCGGGGGGCGGGAACAATGAGCAGTTCTTC. V gene TRBV27 combines with J gene TRBJ2-1; D may be TRBD2 (7 bases). Trimming removed 5 bases at V and 5 bases at J, with 16 bases between. This CDR3 is built from 15 residues. The germline V gene encodes CDR1 MNHEY and CDR2 SMNVEV (reference sequence).

This sequence joins TRBV25-1 and TRBJ1-3; 8 bases are a match to TRBD1. CDR3 size: 14 residues. CDR1 is MGHDK, CDR2 SYGVNS, per germline. V shed 6 bases, J shed 4 bases, and the junction held 5 bases outside the gene matches. This CDR3 is CASSQGAWGNTIYF. CDR3 DNA: TGTGCCAGCAGCCAGGGGGCGTGGGGAAACACCATATATTTT. The whole variable domain, remainder taken from reference TRBV25-1 and TRBJ1-3, is EADIYQTPRYLVIGTGKKITLECSQTMGHDKMYWYQQDPGMELHLIHYSYGVNSTEKGDLSSESTVSRIRTEHFPLTLESARPSHTSQYLCASSQGAWGNTIYFGEGSWLTVV.

A single count supports this clone. This sequence joins TRBV6-5 and TRBJ1-1; a weak D match, TRBD1 (6 bases). The V end was cut by 2 bases, the J end by 0 bases, with 13 bases between. Germline V gene data show CDR1 as MNHEY and CDR2 as SVGAGI. CDR3 length equals 16 residues. For the CDR3, the DNA is TGTGCCAGCAGTTACATCAGCGGGGACATGAACACTGAAGCTTTCTTT. As protein: CASSYISGDMNTEAFF.

The rearrangement joins TRBV30 to TRBJ2-3; possibly TRBD1 for D (6 bases). Germline V gene sequence: CDR1 GTSNPN, CDR2 SVGIG (reference sequence). The CDR3 runs 16 residues. V shed 1 base and J shed 3 bases, with 17 bases lying between them. CDR3 nucleotide sequence: TGTGCCTGGAGTGAACAAAACCCACAGGGAACAGATACGCAGTATTTT. It is translated as CAWSEQNPQGTDTQYF.